A single sample is the source of the 9 T cell receptor beta chains below, sequenced in a study of OX40 agonist ivuxolimab in advanced cancers. TCRdb keeps only in-frame clones here, not all; method: immunoSEQ multiplex PCR. This sample yields about 60,000 clones, of which around 83% are seen a single time; under 4.5% belongs to the top ten. The material was CD4+ or CD8+ T cells sorted from blood, obtained in a trial of the OX40 agonist ivuxolimab. All receptors derive from an adult with an advanced solid tumor such as melanoma, head and neck, liver or kidney cancer.

The chain uses TRBV28 and TRBJ1-6; TRBD1 matches at 7 bases. CDR3 size: 15 residues. V lost 5 bases, J lost 6 bases, and 7 bases stayed unmatched. From germline, CDR1 is MDHEN and CDR2 SYDVKM. The CDR3 region has the DNA TGTGCCAGCAGTGATGGAAAGGGGGCTAATTCACCCCTCCACTTT. Its translation is CASSDGKGANSPLHF.

The chain links TRBV6-1 to TRBJ2-1, with 9 bases aligning to TRBD1. Germline V gives CDR1 MNHNS, CDR2 SASEGT. The V segment lost 8 bases and the J segment 4 bases; nucleotides outside the gene matches: 3. CDR3 size: 13 residues. The CDR3 nucleotides are TGTGCCAGCCGGGACAGGGAGTACAATGAGCAGTTCTTC. It translates to CASRDREYNEQFF.

This chain links TRBV19 with TRBJ2-7; D call uncertain. The CDR3 has 15 amino acids. Germline loops: CDR1 LNHDA, CDR2 SQIVND (reference sequence). V lost 6 bases and J lost 2, with 17 bases in between. The CDR3 reads CASSPTETPTYEQYF. The CDR3 region has the DNA TGTGCCAGTAGCCCGACCGAAACCCCCACCTACGAGCAGTACTTC.

The chain links TRBV11-1 to TRBJ2-6; D is tentatively TRBD1 or TRBD2 (5 bases each). The CDR3 has 17 amino acids. The V end was cut by 2 bases, the J end by 1 base, with 12 bases between. The germline V gene encodes CDR1 SGHAT and CDR2 FQDESV (reference sequence). CDR3 amino acids: CASSLRDGPSGANVLTF. CDR3 DNA sequence: TGTGCCAGCAGCTTACGGGACGGTCCTTCTGGGGCCAACGTCCTGACTTTC.

CDR3 region: CASSQNTGGSYEQYF. The CDR3 coding sequence is TGCGCCAGCAGCCAAAATACGGGCGGTTCCTACGAGCAGTACTTC. The V gene is TRBV5-1, the J gene TRBJ2-7; no clear D. Germline CDR1 reads SGHRS; CDR2 reads YFSETQ. V gave up 4 bases and J gave up 1 base, with 15 bases separating them. The CDR3 extends over 15 amino acids.

For the CDR3, the DNA is TGTGCCACCGCACTAGATTCGTTTGGTAATGAGCAGTTCTTC. It specifies CATALDSFGNEQFF. V gene TRBV9 combines with J gene TRBJ2-1; D may be TRBD2 (5 bases). The CDR3 loop spans 14 amino acids. Per the germline V gene, CDR1 is SGDLS and CDR2 is YYNGEE. V was pared by 9 bases and J by 7 bases, with 20 bases between.

For the CDR3, the DNA is TGTGCCAGCAAAACTACTAGACAAAGAGGGGGATATGGCTACACCTTC. Translated, it gives CASKTTRQRGGYGYTF. V usage is TRBV27 and J usage is TRBJ1-2, with D possibly TRBD1 on 6 matching bases. Germline assignment: CDR1 MNHEY and CDR2 SMNVEV (reference sequence). The CDR3 runs to 16 residues. Trimming pared 7 bases from V and 5 bases from J, leaving 23 bases between.

The rearrangement joins TRBV4-3 to TRBJ1-1; D is unclear. Germline V gene sequence: CDR1 LGHNA, CDR2 YSLEER. The V gene lost 4 bases and the J gene lost 4 bases, with 13 bases spanning the gap. CDR3 length: 14 residues. This chain's CDR3 is CASSLSTRPTEAFF. The CDR3 DNA reads TGCGCCAGCAGCCTTTCTACCCGGCCCACTGAAGCTTTCTTT.

This rearrangement joins TRBV4-2 to TRBJ2-1; 10 bases align to TRBD2. Trimming at V came to 0 bases and at J to 9 bases, leaving 8 bases not matched to a gene. This CDR3 spans 16 amino acids. Germline V gives CDR1 LGHNA, CDR2 YNFKEQ. CDR3 DNA sequence: TGTGCCAGCAGCCAAGATTCGAGCGGGGGGGCTCTTGAGCAGTTCTTC. Amino acids: CASSQDSSGGALEQFF.